The 18 T cell receptor beta chains below all came from one sample that was sequenced in a study of cytomegalovirus exposure and HLA in healthy donors. Researchers ran the PCR with 60 Vbeta and 13 Jbeta primers. TCRdb keeps only in-frame clones here, not all; method: immunoSEQ multiplex PCR. This table has about 130,000 clones, approximately 90% appearing once. The source material was PBMCs. These receptors were collected from a woman in her 30s in good health and CMV-seronegative.

The chain employs TRBV7-9 and TRBJ1-1; D gene unclear. This CDR3 has 15 amino acids. V gave up 4 bases and J gave up 1 base, with 13 bases separating them. CDR1 is SEHNR and CDR2 is FQNEAQ in the germline V gene (reference sequence). CDR3 region: CASSSPGTENTEAFF. The DNA for the CDR3 is TGTGCCAGCAGCTCCCCCGGAACAGAGAACACTGAAGCTTTCTTT.

The V and J genes are TRBV4-3 and TRBJ1-1; the D is unclear. Germline V lookup: CDR1 LGHNA, CDR2 YSLEER. This CDR3 spans 15 amino acids. The V gene lost 0 bases and the J gene lost 1 base, with 9 bases spanning the gap. CDR3 loop: CASSQDAGGNTEAFF. DNA of the CDR3: TGCGCCAGCAGCCAAGATGCGGGCGGGAACACTGAAGCTTTCTTT.

This chain connects TRBV4-2 to TRBJ2-5; 7 bases fit TRBD2. The CDR3 covers 16 residues. The germline CDR1 and CDR2 sequences are LGHNA and YNFKEQ. V gave up 3 bases and J gave up 2 bases; unmatched junction bases: 9. The CDR3 protein is CASSHASGVTQETQYF. CDR3 nucleotides: TGTGCCAGCAGCCATGCTAGCGGTGTGACACAAGAGACCCAGTACTTC.

The chain joins TRBV30 to TRBJ2-7; possibly TRBD2 for D (7 bases). Per the germline V gene, CDR1 is GTSNPN and CDR2 is SVGIG (reference sequence). This CDR3 is 14 amino acids long. Trimming took off 5 bases at V and 2 bases at J, with 16 bases between the two ends. DNA of the CDR3: TGTGCCTGGGCGGCGGGGGCTATGACCTACGAGCAGTACTTC. Translation gives CAWAAGAMTYEQYF.

The chain employs TRBV5-6 and TRBJ2-1, with a possible D match to TRBD2 (6 bases). The CDR3 spans 16 residues. V lost 4 bases and J lost 6, with 20 bases in between. Looked up from germline, CDR1 is SGHDT and CDR2 is YYEEEE. In DNA form, the CDR3 reads TGTGCCAGCAGCGCGTTGACTAGTTATAGTCGCAATGAGCAGTTCTTC. Translating it yields CASSALTSYSRNEQFF. Complete variable domain (other parts from reference TRBV5-6 and TRBJ2-1): DAGVTQSPTHLIKTRGQQVTLRCSPKSGHDTVSWYQQALGQGPQFIFQYYEEEERQRGNFPDRFSGHQFPNYSSELNVNALLLGDSALYLCASSALTSYSRNEQFFGPGTRLTVL.

The rearrangement joins TRBV28 to TRBJ2-1; 11 bases match TRBD2. The CDR3 is 16 amino acids. The germline gives CDR1 MDHEN, CDR2 SYDVKM. The ends lost 6 bases at V and 6 bases at J; junction bases unmatched: 10. The CDR3, as DNA: TGTGCCAGCAGGGCTAAGGGACTAGCGGTTCTCAATGAGCAGTTCTTC. Its translation: CASRAKGLAVLNEQFF.

The V gene is TRBV5-1, the J gene TRBJ1-2; D is possibly TRBD1 (5 bases). This CDR3 spans 16 amino acids. Between the trimmed V and J ends, which lost 0 bases and 2 bases, there was a span of 14 bases. Germline values: CDR1 SGHRS, CDR2 YFSETQ. The CDR3 loop is CASSLAPGPTNYGYTF. The DNA of the CDR3 is TGCGCCAGCAGCTTGGCCCCAGGGCCGACAAACTATGGCTACACCTTC.

The chain's CDR3 is CASSITSLGGYEQYF. The CDR3 DNA is TGTGCCAGCAGTATCACTAGCCTAGGCGGCTACGAGCAGTACTTC. This chain uses TRBV27 with TRBJ2-7, with D possibly TRBD2 on 6 matching bases. Germline CDR1 is MNHEY and CDR2 is SMNVEV (reference sequence). V lost 5 bases and J 3 bases, leaving 17 bases between the germline ends. The CDR3 is 15 residues long.

This chain uses TRBV4-3 with TRBJ2-7; 12 bases match TRBD2. Losses at the gene ends were 2 bases for V and 1 base for J; bases not matched to a gene: 3. The CDR3 contains 16 residues. Germline V gene sequence: CDR1 LGHNA, CDR2 YSLEER. Here the CDR3 DNA reads TGCGCCAGCAGCCAATTACTAGCGGGGGGTTCCTACGAGCAGTACTTC. It translates to CASSQLLAGGSYEQYF.

The chain uses TRBV7-9 and TRBJ1-2; a weak D match, TRBD1 (6 bases). Trimming stripped 5 bases from V and 2 bases from J, with 18 bases between. CDR1 is SEHNR, CDR2 FQNEAQ, per germline (reference sequence). This CDR3 region has 16 residues. CDR3 residues: CASSPGVSGANYGYTF. CDR3 sequence (DNA): TGTGCCAGCAGCCCAGGGGTGTCAGGGGCGAACTATGGCTACACCTTC.

The chain carries TRBV19 and TRBJ1-5; 7 positions agree with TRBD1. The CDR3 covers 12 residues. CDR1 LNHDA and CDR2 SQIVND come from the germline V gene (reference sequence). J was trimmed by 4 bases and V by 7 bases; bases with no gene match: 1. The CDR3 reads CASNRGNQPQHF. DNA for the CDR3: TGTGCCAGTAACAGGGGTAATCAGCCCCAGCATTTT.

The chain combines TRBV4-3 with TRBJ2-7; 7 nucleotides line up with TRBD2. V shed 0 bases and J 2 bases; nucleotides not matched to a gene: 10. The CDR3 runs 17 residues. Germline V gene lookup returns CDR1 LGHNA and CDR2 YSLEER. This CDR3 is CASSQEVFGAGPYEQYF. CDR3 nucleotide sequence: TGCGCCAGCAGCCAAGAAGTCTTTGGAGCGGGACCCTACGAGCAGTACTTC.

The chain carries TRBV2 and TRBJ2-1; D may be TRBD1 (7 bases). This CDR3 comprises 15 residues. V dropped 5 bases and J dropped 3 bases, with 14 bases sitting between them. The V gene's germline CDR1 is SNHLY and CDR2 FYNNEI. CDR3 residues: CASSPLQGGYNEQFF. The CDR3 coding sequence is TGTGCCAGCAGTCCCTTGCAGGGGGGCTACAATGAGCAGTTCTTC.

The chain links TRBV4-1 to TRBJ2-5; possible D gene TRBD1, 5 bases. Near its end, the DNA agrees better with TRBJ2-7, so the J call may be wrong. CDR1 and CDR2 (germline): MGHRA, YSYEKL. The CDR3 runs to 16 residues. CDR3 protein: CASSQPFRGQYYEQYF. DNA for the CDR3: TGCGCCAGCAGCCAACCATTTAGGGGTCAGTACTACGAGCAGTACTTC.

The chain is built from TRBV4-3 and TRBJ2-3; D is undetermined. V shed 0 bases and J shed 2 bases, with 6 bases lying between them. CDR1 and CDR2 (germline): LGHNA, YSLEER. This CDR3 region has 14 residues. The CDR3 DNA reads as TGCGCCAGCAGCCAAGAGTCGGTCACAGATACGCAGTATTTT. It encodes CASSQESVTDTQYF.

The chain uses TRBV5-1 and TRBJ1-2, with D possibly TRBD1 on 5 matching bases. This CDR3 is 14 amino acids long. Germline V CDR1 and CDR2: SGHRS, YFSETQ. V gave up 3 bases and J gave up 3 bases, with 12 bases separating them. The CDR3 region is CASSWATGDYGYTF. In nucleotides, the CDR3 is TGCGCCAGCAGCTGGGCCACGGGGGACTATGGCTACACCTTC. Looking up the rest from reference TRBV5-1 and TRBJ1-2 gives the full variable domain: KAGVTQTPRYLIKTRGQQVTLSCSPISGHRSVSWYQQTPGQGLQFLFEYFSETQRNKGNFPGRFSGRQFSNSRSEMNVSTLELGDSALYLCASSWATGDYGYTFGSGTRLTVV.

The rearrangement joins TRBV18 to TRBJ2-1; TRBD2 matches at 7 bases. Germline loops: CDR1 KGHSH, CDR2 LQKENI. The CDR3 consists of 14 residues. The V and J ends lost 1 base and 5 bases, in that order; junction bases with no gene match: 2. The CDR3 bases are TGTGCCAGCTCACCACGACTAGCCAACAATGAGCAGTTCTTC. It translates to CASSPRLANNEQFF.

The chain couples TRBV9 to TRBJ2-7; D ambiguous. This CDR3 has 14 amino acids. Trimming removed 0 bases at V and 0 bases at J, with 7 bases between. The germline V gene has CDR1 SGDLS and CDR2 YYNGEE. The CDR3 region has the DNA TGTGCCAGCAGCGTAGGGCATTTCTCCTACGAGCAGTACTTC. Encoded protein: CASSVGHFSYEQYF.